This passage covers 21 T cell receptor beta chains from one sample sequenced in a study of T cell responses to AZD1222 COVID-19 vaccine (dated by TCRdb to the early 2020s). The sample's time point, from its label and the paper: baseline before first vaccination. Libraries were made using the immunoSEQ multiplex PCR assay. In TCRdb, the immuneACCESS table is reduced to in-frame sequences with V and J assigned. These tables do not hold every clone; where another copy was compared, an unresolved V gene accounts for under half, and the others remain unexplained. The sample data list about 180,000 clones, and about 90% of these were observed just once. 1.5% to 2% of the sample is held by the ten biggest clonotypes. Material: peripheral blood, obtained on day 0 of AZD1222 vaccination. The receptors here all came from an adult in good health.

V gene TRBV7-2 combines with J gene TRBJ2-2, with D maybe TRBD1 (6 bases). The germline gives CDR1 SGHTA, CDR2 FQGNSA. V was clipped by 4 bases and J by 2 bases, with 8 bases between them. CDR3 size: 14 residues. CDR3 DNA: TGTGCCAGCAGCTCAGGGGTAAACACCGGGGAGCTGTTTTTT. This encodes CASSSGVNTGELFF.

The chain carries TRBV11-3 and TRBJ2-7; D is uncertain. CDR1 and CDR2 (germline): SGHNT, YENEEA. The V and J ends lost 1 base and 0 bases respectively, with 1 base between them. The CDR3 covers 12 residues. The CDR3 is CASSLGSYEQYF. In DNA, the CDR3 is TGTGCCAGCAGCTTAGGCTCCTACGAGCAGTACTTC. Drawing the rest from reference TRBV11-3 and TRBJ2-7, the complete variable domain is EAGVVQSPRYKIIEKKQPVAFWCNPISGHNTLYWYLQNLGQGPELLIRYENEEAVDDSQLPKDRFSAERLKGVDSTLKIQPAELGDSAVYLCASSLGSYEQYFGPGTRLTVT.

V is TRBV4-3 and J is TRBJ2-5, with D perhaps TRBD1 or TRBD2 (5 bases each). V was trimmed by 0 bases and J by 7 bases, leaving 12 bases between them. The CDR3 runs 14 residues. Germline V CDR1 and CDR2: LGHNA, YSLEER. The CDR3 spells CASSQDTRGGTQYF. In DNA form, the CDR3 reads TGCGCCAGCAGCCAAGACACTAGGGGCGGGACCCAGTACTTC.

The rearrangement uses TRBV5-4 and TRBJ1-1; no definite D call. Trimming removed 2 bases at V and 1 base at J, with 6 bases between. The CDR3 has 13 amino acids. The germline V gene encodes CDR1 SGHNT and CDR2 YYREEE (reference sequence). This CDR3 reads CASSLTSNTEAFF. Here the CDR3 DNA reads TGTGCCAGCAGCTTAACTTCGAACACTGAAGCTTTCTTT.

This clone was seen only once. The chain is built from TRBV5-5 and TRBJ1-5; possibly TRBD1 for D (6 bases). The CDR3 contains 16 residues. The germline V and J ends were trimmed by 3 bases and 5 bases, with 18 bases remaining between them. Germline assignment: CDR1 SGHKS and CDR2 YYEKEE (reference sequence). Here the CDR3 DNA reads TGTGCCAGCAGCTCCGTCCGGGTTTCAGGGGATCAGCCCCAGCATTTT. It translates to CASSSVRVSGDQPQHF.

For the CDR3, the DNA is TGTGCCAGCAGCCCCGTAGGCTCCCATCCTCGGAATGAGCAGTTCTTC. This sequence encodes CASSPVGSHPRNEQFF. The rearrangement uses TRBV7-2 and TRBJ2-1; D gene uncertain. CDR1 and CDR2 from the germline V gene are SGHTA and FQGNSA. V gave up 5 bases and J gave up 7 bases, with 21 bases separating them. The CDR3 is 16 amino acids.

V and J are TRBV7-8 and TRBJ1-2; D is unclear. There are 13 residues in the CDR3. V lost 1 base to trimming and J lost 4 bases, with 7 bases between them. Germline CDR1 is SGHVS and CDR2 is FQNEAQ. The CDR3: CASSLGVGYGYTF. Written as DNA, the CDR3 is TGTGCCAGCAGCTTAGGTGTAGGCTATGGCTACACCTTC.

The DNA of the CDR3 is TGTGCCAGCCGAACGGGCAATTCACCCCTCCACTTT. Its protein is CASRTGNSPLHF. The rearrangement links TRBV2 to TRBJ1-6; no reliable D call. The germline V gene encodes CDR1 SNHLY and CDR2 FYNNEI. The length of the CDR3 is 12 residues. Trimming shortened V by 8 bases and J by 7 bases, and 9 bases separated the two germline ends.

This clone was detected a few times. The V call is TRBV7-8, the J call TRBJ2-2, with TRBD2 as a possible D gene (5 bases). The CDR3 covers 12 residues. Per the germline V gene, CDR1 is SGHVS and CDR2 is FQNEAQ. Trimming cost V 6 bases and J 6 bases, with 8 bases left between them. CDR3 region: CASRLVAGELFF. Here the CDR3 DNA reads TGTGCCAGCAGACTAGTGGCCGGGGAGCTGTTTTTT. The variable domain in full, with the rest retrieved from reference TRBV7-8 and TRBJ2-2, is GAGVSQSPRYKVAKRGQDVALRCDPISGHVSLFWYQQALGQGPEFLTYFQNEAQLDKSGLPSDRFFAERPEGSVSTLKIQRTQQEDSAVYLCASRLVAGELFFGEGSRLTVL.

The rearrangement uses TRBV7-6 and TRBJ2-7; weak D call: TRBD2 (6 bases). This CDR3 is built from 16 residues. V was shortened by 1 base and J by 1 base, with 14 bases between the two germline ends. Per the germline V gene, CDR1 is SGHVS and CDR2 is FNYEAQ. The CDR3 region is CASSLGTAGQSYEQYF. CDR3 coding DNA: TGTGCCAGCAGCTTAGGTACGGCGGGGCAATCCTACGAGCAGTACTTC.

The chain has TRBV4-3 and TRBJ2-7; D remains unclear. CDR3 length equals 15 residues. Trimming cost V 1 base and J 0 bases, with 10 bases left between them. Germline CDR1 reads LGHNA; CDR2 reads YSLEER. CDR3 in amino acids: CASSQGVYTSYEQYF. For the CDR3, the DNA is TGCGCCAGCAGCCAAGGTGTCTATACCTCCTACGAGCAGTACTTC.

The chain employs TRBV7-9 and TRBJ2-7; tentative D call: TRBD2 (5 bases). The CDR3 is 14 residues long. V dropped 3 bases and J dropped 2 bases, with 11 bases sitting between them. The V gene's germline CDR1 is SEHNR and CDR2 FQNEAQ (reference sequence). This chain's CDR3 is CASSFAGNPYEQYF. CDR3 nucleotides: TGTGCCAGCAGCTTCGCCGGGAACCCCTACGAGCAGTACTTC.

This clone turned up a few times. The V and J genes are TRBV28 and TRBJ2-1; D is uncertain. CDR3 length: 13 amino acids. From germline, CDR1 is MDHEN and CDR2 SYDVKM. V was clipped by 3 bases and J by 5 bases, with 8 bases between them. The CDR3: CASSFTPHNEQFF. CDR3 bases: TGTGCCAGCAGTTTTACCCCCCACAATGAGCAGTTCTTC.

CDR3 DNA: TGCGCCAGCAGCCAAGACCACCTTACTAAAGAGACCCAGTACTTC. This translates into CASSQDHLTKETQYF. The chain carries TRBV4-3 and TRBJ2-5; D is unresolved. The ends were cut back, 0 bases at V and 3 bases at J, with 11 bases in the middle. CDR1 and CDR2 from the germline V gene are LGHNA and YSLEER. There are 15 residues in the CDR3.

About this clone itself: One end of the junction fails to match germline, which may point to a read error. This sequence joins TRBV3-1 (or the pseudogene TRBV3-2) and TRBJ2-1; 11 bases line up with TRBD2. CDR1 and CDR2 (germline): LGHDT, YNNKEL (reference sequence). This CDR3 has 14 amino acids. CDR3 nucleotide sequence: TGTGCCAGCAGCCAAGACAGGACTAGCGGGTCCATGGTCTTC. This codes for CASSQDRTSGSMVF.

The chain employs TRBV19 and TRBJ2-1; 13 bases are shared with TRBD2. This CDR3 contains 20 residues. The germline V gene encodes CDR1 LNHDA and CDR2 SQIVND (reference sequence). V dropped 4 bases and J dropped 7; count of bases not matched to a gene: 19. The CDR3 coding sequence is TGTGCCAGTAGTACTCAATCACTAGCGGGAGGGCCTAGGGGTATGAATGAGCAGTTCTTC. As protein: CASSTQSLAGGPRGMNEQFF.

The chain couples TRBV28 to TRBJ1-4; possible D gene TRBD1, 6 bases. V lost 6 bases and J 4 bases, leaving 15 bases between the germline ends. Germline V gene data show CDR1 as MDHEN and CDR2 as SYDVKM. The CDR3 consists of 15 residues. The CDR3 DNA is TGTGCCAGCAGATCCCCGGGGGCGGGTAATGAAAAACTGTTTTTT. Translating gives CASRSPGAGNEKLFF.

The chain links TRBV5-4 to TRBJ1-2, with D uncertain. The CDR3 is 14 residues long. Between the trimmed V and J ends, which lost 4 bases and 4 bases, there was a span of 14 bases. CDR1 is SGHNT and CDR2 is YYREEE in the germline V gene (reference sequence). CDR3 coding DNA: TGTGCCAGCAGCCCATGGACCGCCGGCTATGGCTACACCTTC. This encodes CASSPWTAGYGYTF.

The V gene is TRBV5-6, the J gene TRBJ1-5; 7 bases are a match to TRBD1. Per the germline V gene, CDR1 is SGHDT and CDR2 is YYEEEE. V lost 4 bases and J lost 7; bases outside the gene matches: 14. The CDR3 totals 16 residues. CDR3 nucleotides: TGTGCCAGCAGCGGAAGTAGACAGGGCGAGGGACAGCCCCAGCATTTT. Translation: CASSGSRQGEGQPQHF.

This clone appeared a single time. The chain joins TRBV27 to TRBJ2-7, with TRBD1 matching over 7 bases. The CDR3 extends over 13 amino acids. Germline assignment: CDR1 MNHEY and CDR2 SMNVEV (reference sequence). The V gene end was trimmed by 6 bases and the J gene end by 3 bases; junction bases not matched to a gene: 5. The CDR3 loop reads CASRRTGNYEQYF. The CDR3 bases are TGTGCCAGCAGAAGGACAGGTAACTACGAGCAGTACTTC.

This chain links TRBV3-1 (or the pseudogene TRBV3-2) with TRBJ1-2; the D gene is possibly TRBD1 (5 bases). Looked up from germline, CDR1 is LGHDT and CDR2 is YNNKEL (reference sequence). Trimming took 3 bases from V and 4 from J, leaving 18 bases between them. There are 16 residues in the CDR3. The DNA of the CDR3 is TGTGCCAGCAGCCACGAAACTTCAGGGTTTGGCTATGGCTACACCTTC. It is translated as CASSHETSGFGYGYTF.